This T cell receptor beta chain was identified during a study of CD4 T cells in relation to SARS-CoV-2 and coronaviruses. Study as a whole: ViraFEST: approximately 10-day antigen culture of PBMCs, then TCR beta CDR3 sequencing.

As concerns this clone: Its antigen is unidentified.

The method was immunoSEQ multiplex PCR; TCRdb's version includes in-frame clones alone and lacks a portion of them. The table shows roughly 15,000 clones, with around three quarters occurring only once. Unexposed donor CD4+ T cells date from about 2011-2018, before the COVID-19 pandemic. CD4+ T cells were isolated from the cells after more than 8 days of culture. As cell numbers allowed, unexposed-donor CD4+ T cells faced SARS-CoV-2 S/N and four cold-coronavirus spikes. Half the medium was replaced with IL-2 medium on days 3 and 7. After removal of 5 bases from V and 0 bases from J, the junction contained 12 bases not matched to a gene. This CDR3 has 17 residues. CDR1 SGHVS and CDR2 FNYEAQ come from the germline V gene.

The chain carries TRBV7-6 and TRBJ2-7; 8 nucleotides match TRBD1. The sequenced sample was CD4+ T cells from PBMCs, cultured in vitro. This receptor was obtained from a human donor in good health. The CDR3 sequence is CASSPRTGTGSSYEQYF. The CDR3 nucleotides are TGTGCCAGCAGCCCCCGGACCGGGACAGGCAGCTCCTACGAGCAGTACTTC.